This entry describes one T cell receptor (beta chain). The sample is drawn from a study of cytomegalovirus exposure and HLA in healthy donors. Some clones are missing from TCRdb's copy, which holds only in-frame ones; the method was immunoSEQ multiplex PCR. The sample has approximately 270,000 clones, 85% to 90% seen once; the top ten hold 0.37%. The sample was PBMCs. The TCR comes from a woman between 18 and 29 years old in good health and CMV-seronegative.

The CDR3 sequence is CASTSSRDFIYNEQFF. The CDR3 region has the DNA TGTGCCAGCACATCGAGCCGGGACTTTATCTACAATGAGCAGTTCTTC. The V gene is TRBV9, the J gene TRBJ2-1; the D gene is possibly TRBD2 (6 bases). The germline V and J ends were trimmed by 6 bases and 3 bases, with 19 bases remaining between them. Germline values: CDR1 SGDLS, CDR2 YYNGEE. This CDR3 has 16 residues.